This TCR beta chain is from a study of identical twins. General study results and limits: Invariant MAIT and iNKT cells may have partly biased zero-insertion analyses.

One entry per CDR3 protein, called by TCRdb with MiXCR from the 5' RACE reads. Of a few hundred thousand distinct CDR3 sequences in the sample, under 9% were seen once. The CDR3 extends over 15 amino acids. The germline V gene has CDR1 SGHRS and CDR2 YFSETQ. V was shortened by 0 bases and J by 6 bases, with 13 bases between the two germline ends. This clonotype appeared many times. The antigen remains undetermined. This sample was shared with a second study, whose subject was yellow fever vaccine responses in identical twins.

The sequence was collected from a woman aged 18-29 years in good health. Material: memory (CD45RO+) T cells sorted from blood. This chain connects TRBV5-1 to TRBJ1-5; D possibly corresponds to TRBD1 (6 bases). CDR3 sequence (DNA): TGCGCCAGCAGCTTGGACGGGGGCGCCGGTCAGCCCCAGCATTTT. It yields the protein CASSLDGGAGQPQHF.